This TCR beta chain was recovered during a study of T cells after yellow fever vaccination. Study-wide findings and caveats: Post-booster reappearance was seen for most primary-vaccination clones (about 96% CD4, around 89% CD8). Some clonotypes were seen in both the CD4 and the CD8 compartments. These made up a small share and likely arose from convergent recombination.

This CDR3 has 14 residues. Germline CDR1 KGHSH, CDR2 LQKENI. V was cut by 1 base and J by 9 bases, with 15 bases left in between. TCRdb reanalysed the 5' RACE reads using MiXCR and keeps one entry per CDR3 protein. The table lists roughly 340,000 distinct CDR3 sequences, 8.7% of them singletons. Remarks on this clonotype: Its target is not known.

The chain joins TRBV18 to TRBJ2-5, with D perhaps matching TRBD1 (6 bases). This TCR was sampled from a young man who received the YFV17D yellow fever vaccine. The sample in question was PBMCs, obtained on the day of the first yellow fever vaccination. This chain's CDR3 is CASSPRLGAAAQYF. Written as DNA, the CDR3 is TGTGCCAGCTCACCACGTTTGGGGGCAGCGGCCCAGTACTTC.